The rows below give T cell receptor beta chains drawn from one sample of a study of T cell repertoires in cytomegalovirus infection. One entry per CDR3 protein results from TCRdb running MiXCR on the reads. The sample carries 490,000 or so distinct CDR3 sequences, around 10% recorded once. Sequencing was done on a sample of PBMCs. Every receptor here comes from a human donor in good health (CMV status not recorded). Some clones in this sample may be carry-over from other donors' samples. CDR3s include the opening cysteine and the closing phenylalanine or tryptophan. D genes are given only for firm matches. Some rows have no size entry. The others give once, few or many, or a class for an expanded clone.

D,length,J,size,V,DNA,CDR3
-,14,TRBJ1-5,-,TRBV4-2,TGTGCCAGCAGCCAACGGGGAGACAATCAGCCCCAGCATTTT,CASSQRGDNQPQHF
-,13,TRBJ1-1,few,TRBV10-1,TGCGCCAGCAGTGAGTCCGCGGGTACTGAAGCTTTCTTT,CASSESAGTEAFF
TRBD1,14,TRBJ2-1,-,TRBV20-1,TGCAGTGCTATCCCGGGACAGGGGTACAATGAGCAGTTCTTC,CSAIPGQGYNEQFF
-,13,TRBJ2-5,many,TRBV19,TGTGCCAGTAGTTCTTGGGCCCAAGAGACCCAGTACTTC,CASSSWAQETQYF
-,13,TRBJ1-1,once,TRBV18,TGTGCCAGCTCACCAACGCAGTACACTGAAGCTTTCTTT,CASSPTQYTEAFF
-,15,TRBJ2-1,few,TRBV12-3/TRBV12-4,TGTGCCAGCAGTCCTCGGACTATGAACTACAATGAGCAGTTCTTC,CASSPRTMNYNEQFF
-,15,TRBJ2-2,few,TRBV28,TGTGCCAGCAGTTTCCGCAGTACCATCACCGGGGAGCTGTTTTTT,CASSFRSTITGELFF
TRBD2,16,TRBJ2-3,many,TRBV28,TGTGCCAGCAGCCGGGGACTAGCGGGAGGAGGAGATACGCAGTATTTT,CASSRGLAGGGDTQYF
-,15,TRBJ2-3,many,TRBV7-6,TGTGCCAGCAGCTTTGAGGGGGGGAGCACAGATACGCAGTATTTT,CASSFEGGSTDTQYF
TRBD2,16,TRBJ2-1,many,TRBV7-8,TGTGCCAGCAGCTTAATCGGGGGGGTATCCTACAATGAGCAGTTCTTC,CASSLIGGVSYNEQFF
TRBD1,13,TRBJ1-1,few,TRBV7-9,TGTGCCAGCAGCACAGGGGCGAAGACTGAAGCTTTCTTT,CASSTGAKTEAFF
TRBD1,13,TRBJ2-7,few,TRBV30,TGTGCCTGGGACATGACAGGGGAGGACGAGCAGTACTTC,CAWDMTGEDEQYF
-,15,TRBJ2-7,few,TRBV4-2,TGTGCCAGCAGCCATCCCGGGACACCCCTCTCCGAGCAGTACTTC,CASSHPGTPLSEQYF
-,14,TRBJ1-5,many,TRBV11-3,TGTGCCAGCAGCTCCGGACACGGTAATCAGCCCCAGCATTTT,CASSSGHGNQPQHF
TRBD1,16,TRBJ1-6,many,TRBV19,TGTGCCAGTGTTCCCCACTATGACAGGGGACGTTCACCCCTCCACTTT,CASVPHYDRGRSPLHF
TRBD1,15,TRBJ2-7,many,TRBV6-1,TGTGCCAGCAGTGAACCGGGACAGTCGGCCTACGAGCAGTACTTC,CASSEPGQSAYEQYF
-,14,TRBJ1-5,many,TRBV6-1,TGTGCCAGCAGTGTACCAGGGGCTTCCTTGCCCCAGCATTTT,CASSVPGASLPQHF
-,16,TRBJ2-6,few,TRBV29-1,TGCAGCGTGGCGGAACTACAGGGCTCTGGGGCCAACGTCCTGACTTTC,CSVAELQGSGANVLTF
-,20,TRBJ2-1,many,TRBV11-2,TGTGCCAGCAGCTCGCGTACCGGTAAGCGTACAGAAGCCCCCTACAATGAGCAGTTCTTC,CASSSRTGKRTEAPYNEQFF
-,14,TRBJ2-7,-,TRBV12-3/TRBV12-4,TGTGCCAGCAGTTTAACTCCCCTGTCCTACGAGCAGTACTTC,CASSLTPLSYEQYF
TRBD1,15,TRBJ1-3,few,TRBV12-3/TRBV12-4,TGTGCCAGCAGCTCCAGGGGGCTTACAGGAAACACCATATATTTT,CASSSRGLTGNTIYF
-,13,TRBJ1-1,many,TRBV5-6,TGTGCCAGCAGCGCGGACAGCAGCACTGAAGCTTTCTTT,CASSADSSTEAFF
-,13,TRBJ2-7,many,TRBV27,TGTGCCAGCAGTCCTTCGCCTTTCTACGAGCAGTACTTC,CASSPSPFYEQYF
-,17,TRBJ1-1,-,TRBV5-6,TGTGCCAGCAGCTTGCGTTACCGGGACGCATTGAACACTGAAGCTTTCTTT,CASSLRYRDALNTEAFF
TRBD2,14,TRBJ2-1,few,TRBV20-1,TGCAGTGCAATACTAGCGGGAGGGTTTTATGAGCAGTTCTTC,CSAILAGGFYEQFF
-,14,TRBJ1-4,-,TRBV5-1,TGCGCCAGCAGCGGTGGGGAAACTAATGAAAAACTGTTTTTT,CASSGGETNEKLFF
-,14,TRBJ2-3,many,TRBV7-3,TGTGCCAGCAGCTTAGGGGGGCCAACAGATACGCAGTATTTT,CASSLGGPTDTQYF
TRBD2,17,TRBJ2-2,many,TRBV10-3,TGTGCCATCAGTAACGGACTAGCGGGGATCAACACCGGGGAGCTGTTTTTT,CAISNGLAGINTGELFF
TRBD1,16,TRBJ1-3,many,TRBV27,TGTGCCAGCAGTTTCGCAGGGGGATTCTCTGGAAACACCATATATTTT,CASSFAGGFSGNTIYF
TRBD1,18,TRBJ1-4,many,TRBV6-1,TGTGCCAGCAGTCAGAGGGGCAGGGGGCGCTTACGGGCTGAAAAACTGTTTTTT,CASSQRGRGRLRAEKLFF
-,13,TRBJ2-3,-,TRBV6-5,TGTGCCAGCAGTTCTCTCGAGGGGGATACGCAGTATTTT,CASSSLEGDTQYF
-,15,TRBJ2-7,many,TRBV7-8,TGTGCCAGCAGCCCGCTCGTGTCAGGGATCTACGAGCAGTACTTC,CASSPLVSGIYEQYF
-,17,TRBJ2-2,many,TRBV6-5,TGTGCCAGCAGTTACTCCTCCGGGACCACGAACACCGGGGAGCTGTTTTTT,CASSYSSGTTNTGELFF
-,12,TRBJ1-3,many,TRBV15,TGTGCCACCAGCGCAGGGGAGGACACCATATATTTT,CATSAGEDTIYF
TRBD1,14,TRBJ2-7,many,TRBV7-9,TGTGCCAGCAGCCCACGGGACAGGGGCCACGAGCAGTACTTC,CASSPRDRGHEQYF
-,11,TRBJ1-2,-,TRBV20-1,TGCAGTGCTAGAGGGGCACATGGCTACACCTTC,CSARGAHGYTF
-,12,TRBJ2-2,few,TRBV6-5,TGTGCCAGCAGCCCGGGACTCGGGGAGCTGTTTTTT,CASSPGLGELFF
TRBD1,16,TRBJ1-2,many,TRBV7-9,TGTGCCAGCAGCCCAAGCGGACAGGGACCTAACTATGGCTACACCTTC,CASSPSGQGPNYGYTF
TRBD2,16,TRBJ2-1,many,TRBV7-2,TGTGCCAGCGCCTTCGCCGGGACTAGCGGGGGAGATGAGCAGTTCTTC,CASAFAGTSGGDEQFF
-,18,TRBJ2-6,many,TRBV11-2,TGTGCCAGCAGCTTATTGGGCAGGGCGCGGGCTGGGGCCAACGTCCTGACTTTC,CASSLLGRARAGANVLTF
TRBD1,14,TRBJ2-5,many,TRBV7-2,TGTGCCAGCAGCTACAGGGGGATGAGGGAGACCCAGTACTTC,CASSYRGMRETQYF
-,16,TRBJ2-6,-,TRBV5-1,TGCGCCAGCAGCTTTAAAAGGGCCTCTGGGGCCAACGTCCTGACTTTC,CASSFKRASGANVLTF
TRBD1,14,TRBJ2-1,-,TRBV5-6,TGTGCCAGCATCCCCGGGACAGGGGGCGATGAGCAGTTCTTC,CASIPGTGGDEQFF
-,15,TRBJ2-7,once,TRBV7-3,TGTGCCAGCAGCTTATCGGCCAGTCGATCCCACGAGCAGTACTTC,CASSLSASRSHEQYF
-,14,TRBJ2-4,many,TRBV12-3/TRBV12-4,TGTGCCAGCAGTTTGGGGCTTACCAAAAACATTCAGTACTTC,CASSLGLTKNIQYF
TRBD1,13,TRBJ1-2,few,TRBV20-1,TGCAGTGCTGGGGACAGGGGCTCGTATGGCTACACCTTC,CSAGDRGSYGYTF
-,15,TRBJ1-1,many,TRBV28,TGTGCCAGCAGTTTATCGGCCGGAATGAACACTGAAGCTTTCTTT,CASSLSAGMNTEAFF
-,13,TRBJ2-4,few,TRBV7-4,TGTGCCAGCAGCTTACCATCTATCAGAGTTATCTACTTC,CASSLPSIRVIYF
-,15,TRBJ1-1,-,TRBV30,TGTGCCTGGAGGGATCGGGACGGCCGAACGACGGAAGCTTTCTTT,CAWRDRDGRTTEAFF
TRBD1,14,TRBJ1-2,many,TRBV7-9,TGTGCCAGCAGCTTAAGGGGGACAGCAGCTGGCTACACCTTC,CASSLRGTAAGYTF
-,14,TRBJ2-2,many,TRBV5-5,TGTGCCAGCAGCTTGGTACCGGACACCGGGGAGCTGTTTTTT,CASSLVPDTGELFF
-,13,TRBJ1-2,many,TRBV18,TGTGCCAGCTCAACCGACAGGAACTATGGCTACACCTTC,CASSTDRNYGYTF
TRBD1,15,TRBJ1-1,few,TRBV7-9,TGTGCCAGCAGCACCCCGGACAGGGTGAACACTGAAGCTTTCTTT,CASSTPDRVNTEAFF
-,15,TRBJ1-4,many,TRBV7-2,TGTGCCAGCAGACCAACAGGGAGTGCTAATGAAAAACTGTTTTTT,CASRPTGSANEKLFF
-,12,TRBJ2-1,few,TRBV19,TGTGCCAGTAGTCTCGAACGGAGTCCCCTTTTCTTC,CASSLERSPLFF
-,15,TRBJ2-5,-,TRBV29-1,TGCAGCGCTAAGGACTCACTAGACCCAAAAGAGACCCAGTACTTC,CSAKDSLDPKETQYF
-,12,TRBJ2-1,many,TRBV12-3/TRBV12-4,TGTGCCAGCAGCCGGACTAATGATGAGCAGTTCTTC,CASSRTNDEQFF
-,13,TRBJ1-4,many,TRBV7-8,TGTGCCAGCAGCCGAGGGGCTTGGGAAAAACTGTTTTTT,CASSRGAWEKLFF
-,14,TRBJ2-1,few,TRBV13,TGTGCCAGCAGTTTCGAGGGATGGGGAGATGAGCAGTTCTTC,CASSFEGWGDEQFF